This TCR beta chain was documented in a study of PD-L1 blockade in urothelial cancer. Per the germline V gene, CDR1 is MDHEN and CDR2 is SYDVKM. CDR3 length: 13 amino acids. V lost 9 bases to trimming and J lost 3 bases; unmatched junction nucleotides: 3. Synthetically made TCR analog templates were put into each PCR as spikes. Generated by immunoSEQ multiplex PCR, the TCRdb table keeps only in-frame clones and is missing some. The data contain about 130,000 clones, about 83% of them singletons. Time point defined: peripheral blood 6 weeks after treatment start. Patients suffered from locally advanced or metastatic urothelial carcinoma.

The V and J genes are TRBV28 and TRBJ2-7; 12 nucleotides align to TRBD2. The material sequenced was PBMCs, taken around atezolizumab (anti-PD-L1) treatment. This clonotype was obtained from a man aged 45-60 years with urothelial cancer. The CDR3 region is CASRTSGVYEQYF. The DNA for the CDR3 is TGTGCCAGTCGGACTAGCGGGGTCTACGAGCAGTACTTC.